A single sample is the source of the 22 T cell receptor beta chains below, sequenced in a study of T-cell reconstitution after alpha-beta-depleted transplantation in children. For TCRbeta, the library was prepared with unique molecular identifiers. Each CDR3 protein is one row after TCRdb ran MiXCR on the PCR reads. The data hold 100,000 to 150,000 distinct CDR3 sequences, with 23% observed a single time. Sequenced here: PBMCs, mostly from graft donor cells, sampled 180 days after TCRalphabeta/CD19-depleted stem cell transplant. Receptor source: a male patient aged 2-10 years who had a stem cell transplant for chronic granulomatous disease, so the T cells may come from the graft donor.

This clonotype has at least ten counts. This rearrangement joins TRBV5-1 to TRBJ2-1; D is unresolved. Trimming shortened V by 0 bases and J by 7 bases, and 2 bases separated the two germline ends. The CDR3 length is 11 residues. Germline V gene lookup returns CDR1 SGHRS and CDR2 YFSETQ. CDR3 residues: CASSLENEQFF. The CDR3 DNA is TGCGCCAGCAGCTTGGAAAATGAGCAGTTCTTC. Looking up the rest from reference TRBV5-1 and TRBJ2-1 gives the full variable domain: KAGVTQTPRYLIKTRGQQVTLSCSPISGHRSVSWYQQTPGQGLQFLFEYFSETQRNKGNFPGRFSGRQFSNSRSEMNVSTLELGDSALYLCASSLENEQFFGPGTRLTVL.

This clonotype showed up just a few times. The chain links TRBV20-1 to TRBJ2-3; 9 bases agree with TRBD2. Germline-derived CDR1 and CDR2 are DFQATT and SNEGSKA (reference sequence). V gave up 5 bases and J gave up 3 bases; unmatched junction bases: 9. CDR3 length: 15 residues. The CDR3 spells CSAHLGGGATDTQYF. The CDR3 coding sequence is TGCAGTGCTCACTTGGGCGGGGGGGCTACAGATACGCAGTATTTT.

This clonotype was counted only a few times. The chain carries TRBV20-1 and TRBJ2-4; D possibly matches TRBD1 or TRBD2 (5 bases each). Trimming took off 6 bases at V and 7 bases at J, with 16 bases between the two ends. The CDR3 has 13 amino acids. The germline V gene has CDR1 DFQATT and CDR2 SNEGSKA (reference sequence). As DNA, the CDR3 is TGCAGTGCCCAAAAGCCGGGGCGGAACATTCAGTACTTC. This gives the protein CSAQKPGRNIQYF.

This clonotype was seen many times. The V call is TRBV20-1, the J call TRBJ2-5; D not certain. The CDR3 totals 16 residues. Per the germline V gene, CDR1 is DFQATT and CDR2 is SNEGSKA (reference sequence). Trimming removed 3 bases at V and 5 bases at J, with 22 bases between. The CDR3 coding sequence is TGCAGTGCTAGTTGGCAGTCCTCCCGGACCGGGGAGACCCAGTACTTC. This translates into CSASWQSSRTGETQYF.

The V call is TRBV7-8, the J call TRBJ2-2; 7 positions match TRBD2. J gave up 1 base and V 4 bases, and 6 bases lay outside the gene matches. Germline CDR1 SGHVS, CDR2 FQNEAQ. This CDR3 comprises 16 residues. This CDR3 reads CASSSYSGGNTGELFF. In nucleotides, the CDR3 is TGTGCCAGCAGCTCTTACTCGGGGGGGAACACCGGGGAGCTGTTTTTT.

This clonotype has a count of ten or more. The chain has TRBV20-1 and TRBJ2-7, with TRBD2 matching over 7 bases. The V and J ends lost 2 bases and 6 bases, in that order; junction bases with no gene match: 7. Germline CDR1 is DFQATT and CDR2 is SNEGSKA (reference sequence). The length of the CDR3 is 13 residues. The CDR3 region has the DNA TGCAGTGCTAGATTTCAGGGCGGGAGCGAGCAGTACTTC. It yields the protein CSARFQGGSEQYF.

This clonotype came up a few times. The chain has TRBV12-3 or TRBV12-4 and TRBJ1-2, with unresolved D. The CDR3 extends over 13 amino acids. V was shortened by 2 bases and J by 3 bases, with 7 bases between the two germline ends. CDR3 sequence (DNA): TGTGCCAGCAGTTTAAGGCAGCACTATGGCTACACCTTC. Residues: CASSLRQHYGYTF.

This clonotype was counted between two and nine times. The chain joins TRBV12-3 or TRBV12-4 to TRBJ2-2; unclear D gene. This CDR3 is built from 14 residues. Trimming took 6 bases from V and 0 from J, leaving 8 bases between them. The CDR3 DNA sequence: TGTGCCAGCAGAAATTTCTCGAACACCGGGGAGCTGTTTTTT. As protein: CASRNFSNTGELFF.

This clonotype was detected many times. CDR3 coding DNA: TGTGCCAGCAGTTATTTTGCGGCGAGCACAGATACGCAGTATTTT. Amino acids: CASSYFAASTDTQYF. The chain has TRBV6-5 and TRBJ2-3; no clear D. The length of the CDR3 is 15 residues. CDR1 MNHEY and CDR2 SVGAGI come from the germline V gene. V lost 3 bases and J 0 bases, leaving 10 bases between the germline ends.

This clonotype came up many times. The chain combines TRBV20-1 with TRBJ2-5; D may be TRBD2 (6 bases). V dropped 3 bases and J dropped 1 base, with 6 bases sitting between them. The germline V gene has CDR1 DFQATT and CDR2 SNEGSKA (reference sequence). The CDR3 runs to 12 residues. DNA of the CDR3: TGCAGTGCTAGCGGGGGCCAAGAGACCCAGTACTTC. It specifies CSASGGQETQYF.

Points on this clonotype: At one end, the junction sequence differs from germline, possibly due to a read error. J is TRBJ2-2 and V is TRBV12-3 or TRBV12-4; TRBD1 aligns across 9 bases. The CDR3 length is 19 residues. CDR3: CAISYYPGQGPLTTGELFF. DNA of the CDR3: TGTGCCATCAGTTATTATCCTGGACAGGGGCCATTAACGACCGGGGAGCTGTTTTTT.

Ten or more counts support this clonotype. V and J are TRBV5-1 and TRBJ2-1; the D is unclear. The CDR3 totals 15 residues. With 1 base removed from V and 1 base from J, the gap between germline ends came to 9 bases. Germline V CDR1 and CDR2: SGHRS, YFSETQ. In DNA, the CDR3 is TGCGCCAGCAGCTTGAGTGGGTCTTCCTACAATGAGCAGTTCTTC. This encodes CASSLSGSSYNEQFF.

The V gene is TRBV3-1, the J gene TRBJ2-3; the match to TRBD2 covers 13 bases. CDR3 length equals 17 residues. Looked up from germline, CDR1 is LGHDT and CDR2 is YNNKEL (reference sequence). The V segment lost 4 bases and the J segment 0 bases; nucleotides outside the gene matches: 4. CDR3 DNA: TGTGCCAGCAGCCGAGGGACTAGCGGGATCAGCACAGATACGCAGTATTTT. Translated, it gives CASSRGTSGISTDTQYF.

The CDR3, as DNA: TGTGCCAGCGGACGTACCTACGAGCAGTACTTC. It is translated as CASGRTYEQYF. V is TRBV5-6 and J is TRBJ2-7, with D unresolved. V lost 7 bases, J lost 2 bases, and 7 bases lay in between. This CDR3 has 11 residues. Germline V gene lookup returns CDR1 SGHDT and CDR2 YYEEEE.

At least ten counts were recorded for this clonotype. The V and J genes are TRBV29-1 and TRBJ1-2, with D perhaps matching TRBD1 (5 bases). The V and J ends lost 4 bases and 2 bases respectively, with 11 bases between them. CDR3 length equals 13 residues. Per germline, CDR1 SQVTM and CDR2 ANQGSEA. The CDR3 coding sequence is TGCAGCGTTGGGGACCTCAAAAACTATGGCTACACCTTC. It encodes CSVGDLKNYGYTF.

This clonotype was seen repeatedly, ten times or more. The gene calls are TRBV18 and TRBJ2-7; the D is unclear. The CDR3 covers 12 residues. V gave up 4 bases and J gave up 2 bases, with 6 bases separating them. Germline V CDR1 and CDR2: KGHSH, LQKENI. CDR3 DNA sequence: TGTGCCAGCTCACGGGGTGCCTACGAGCAGTACTTC. Protein sequence: CASSRGAYEQYF.

The table lists this clonotype with many counts. The chain couples TRBV20-1 to TRBJ2-2; D possibly corresponds to TRBD1 (5 bases). Trimming took 4 bases from V and 1 from J, leaving 10 bases between them. The CDR3 loop spans 14 amino acids. Germline loops: CDR1 DFQATT, CDR2 SNEGSKA (reference sequence). The CDR3: CSAKPGQNTGELFF. The DNA for the CDR3 is TGCAGTGCTAAACCAGGGCAGAACACCGGGGAGCTGTTTTTT.

The sample holds a few counts of this clonotype. This sequence joins TRBV20-1 and TRBJ1-2; D unresolved. Germline lookup yields CDR1 DFQATT and CDR2 SNEGSKA (reference sequence). The germline V and J ends were trimmed by 5 bases and 3 bases, with 10 bases remaining between them. The CDR3 has 12 residues. Here the CDR3 reads CSAAFLDYGYTF. The CDR3 coding sequence is TGCAGTGCTGCATTTCTTGACTATGGCTACACCTTC.

This clonotype was observed many times. The chain combines TRBV12-3 or TRBV12-4 with TRBJ1-2, with D possibly TRBD1 on 6 matching bases. V was shortened by 6 bases and J by 8 bases, with 13 bases between the two germline ends. CDR3 size: 12 residues. The CDR3 is CASSIPGGGYTF. CDR3 DNA: TGTGCCAGCAGCATACCCGGGGGCGGCTACACCTTC.

The chain recombines TRBV4-3 with TRBJ1-2, with 8 bases matching TRBD1. V gave up 0 bases and J gave up 6 bases; unmatched junction bases: 9. The CDR3 consists of 16 residues. From germline, CDR1 is LGHNA and CDR2 YSLEER. This CDR3 reads CASSQDPGRGPDGYTF. The CDR3 DNA sequence: TGCGCCAGCAGCCAAGATCCCGGCAGGGGGCCGGATGGCTACACCTTC.

The chain combines TRBV10-3 with TRBJ2-2; a weak D match, TRBD2 (6 bases). Germline values: CDR1 ENHRY, CDR2 SYGVKD. V dropped 8 bases and J dropped 6 bases, with 16 bases sitting between them. CDR3 size: 14 residues. The CDR3 region has the DNA TGTGCCATCGGTGGGACTGAAATACCCGGGGAGCTGTTTTTT. This encodes CAIGGTEIPGELFF.

This clonotype showed up many times. V and J are TRBV20-1 and TRBJ1-5, with D maybe TRBD1 (5 bases). Germline assignment: CDR1 DFQATT and CDR2 SNEGSKA (reference sequence). CDR3 size: 13 residues. V was shortened by 5 bases and J by 0 bases, with 8 bases between the two germline ends. This chain's CDR3 is CSAPDISNQPQHF. The CDR3 DNA reads as TGCAGTGCTCCGGACATTAGCAATCAGCCCCAGCATTTT.